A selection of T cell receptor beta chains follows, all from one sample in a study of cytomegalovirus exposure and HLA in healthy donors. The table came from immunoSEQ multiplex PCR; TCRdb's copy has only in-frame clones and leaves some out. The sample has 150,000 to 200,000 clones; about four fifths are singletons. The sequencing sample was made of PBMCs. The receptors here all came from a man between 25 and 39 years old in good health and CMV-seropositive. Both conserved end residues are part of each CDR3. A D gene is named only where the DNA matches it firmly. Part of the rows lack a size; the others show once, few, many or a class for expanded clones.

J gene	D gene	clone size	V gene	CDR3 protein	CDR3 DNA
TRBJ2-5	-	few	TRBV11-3	CASSLDYGGAEEKETQYF	TGTGCCAGCAGCTTAGATTATGGAGGGGCCGAAGAGAAAGAGACCCAGTACTTC
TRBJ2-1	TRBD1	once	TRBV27	CASRRTGELYNEQFF	TGTGCCAGCAGGCGCACAGGGGAGCTTTACAATGAGCAGTTCTTC
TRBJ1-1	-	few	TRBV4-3	CASSGGRVTEAFF	TGCGCCAGCAGTGGAGGGAGGGTAACTGAAGCTTTCTTT
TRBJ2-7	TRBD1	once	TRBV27	CASSLWGQYYEQYF	TGTGCCAGCAGTTTATGGGGACAGTACTACGAGCAGTACTTC
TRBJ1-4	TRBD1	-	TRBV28	CASSDRGPREKLFF	TGTGCCAGCAGCGACAGGGGGCCTAGAGAAAAACTGTTTTTT
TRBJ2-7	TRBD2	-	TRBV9	CASSVAGGSVYEQYF	TGTGCCAGCAGCGTAGCGGGAGGGTCTGTCTACGAGCAGTACTTC
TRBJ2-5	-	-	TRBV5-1	CASSLVSNQETQYF	TGCGCCAGCAGCTTGGTGTCTAACCAAGAGACCCAGTACTTC
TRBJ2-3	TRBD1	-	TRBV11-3	CASSLVWDRSSTDTQYF	TGTGCCAGCAGCTTAGTCTGGGACAGATCTAGCACAGATACGCAGTATTTT
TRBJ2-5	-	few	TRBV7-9	CASSLEVSGIQTQYF	TGTGCCAGCAGCTTAGAAGTCTCGGGAATTCAGACCCAGTACTTC
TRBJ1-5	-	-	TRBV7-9	CASSPDSAAGQPQHF	TGTGCCAGCAGCCCAGACAGCGCAGCAGGGCAGCCCCAGCATTTT
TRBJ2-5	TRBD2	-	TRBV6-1	CASSGGEMQTQYF	TGTGCCAGCAGCGGGGGGGAGATGCAGACCCAGTACTTC
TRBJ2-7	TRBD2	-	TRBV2	CASSDVGLDRYEQYF	TGTGCCAGCAGCGACGTGGGACTAGATAGGTACGAGCAGTACTTC
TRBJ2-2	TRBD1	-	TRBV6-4	CASRITTGGPANTGELFF	TGTGCCAGCAGGATAACGACAGGGGGCCCAGCGAACACCGGGGAGCTGTTTTTT
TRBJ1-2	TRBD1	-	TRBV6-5	CASSRTGAGYTF	TGTGCCAGCAGTCGGACAGGGGCCGGCTACACCTTC
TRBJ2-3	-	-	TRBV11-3	CASSYRTADTQYF	TGTGCCAGCAGCTATAGAACTGCAGATACGCAGTATTTT
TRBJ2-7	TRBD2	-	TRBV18	CASSPSPAGEGEQYF	TGTGCCAGCTCACCCTCCCCGGCGGGGGAAGGCGAGCAGTACTTC
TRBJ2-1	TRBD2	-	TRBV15	CATSETSVNEQFF	TGTGCCACCAGCGAAACTAGCGTCAATGAGCAGTTCTTC
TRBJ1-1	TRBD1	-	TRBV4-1	CASSQGNRGFITEAFF	TGCGCCAGCAGCCAAGGTAACAGGGGGTTTATCACTGAAGCTTTCTTT
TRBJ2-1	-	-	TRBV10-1	CASSESTAGEQFF	TGCGCCAGCAGTGAGTCGACGGCAGGTGAGCAGTTCTTC
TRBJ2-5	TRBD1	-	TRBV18	CASSPPGTVKEQETQYF	TGTGCCAGCTCACCACCGGGGACAGTCAAAGAGCAAGAGACCCAGTACTTC
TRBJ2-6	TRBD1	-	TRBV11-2	CASSLGRGLLSGANVLTF	TGTGCCAGCAGCTTGGGCAGGGGGCTACTTTCTGGGGCCAACGTCCTGACTTTC
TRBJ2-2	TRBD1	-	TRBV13	CASSTGDSSSGELFF	TGTGCCAGCAGTACCGGGGACAGTTCTTCCGGGGAGCTGTTTTTT
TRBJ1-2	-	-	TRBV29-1	CSAARGAGYGYTF	TGCAGCGCCGCCCGGGGGGCTGGATATGGCTACACCTTC
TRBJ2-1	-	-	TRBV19	CASSIVSGLNYNEQFF	TGTGCCAGTAGTATAGTTTCAGGGCTGAACTACAATGAGCAGTTCTTC
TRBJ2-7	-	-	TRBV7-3	CASSFFGPAPYEQYF	TGTGCCAGCAGCTTTTTTGGTCCTGCGCCCTACGAGCAGTACTTC
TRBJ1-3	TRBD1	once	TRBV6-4	CASSDSRTGWLNSGNTIYF	TGTGCCAGCAGTGACTCCAGGACAGGGTGGTTGAACTCTGGAAACACCATATATTTT
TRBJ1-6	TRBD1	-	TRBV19	CASSSIPRQGGNSPLHF	TGTGCCAGTAGTTCCATCCCCCGACAGGGGGGTAATTCACCCCTCCACTTT
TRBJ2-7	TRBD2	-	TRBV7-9	CASSFETGGYEQYF	TGTGCCAGCAGCTTTGAGACGGGGGGCTACGAGCAGTACTTC
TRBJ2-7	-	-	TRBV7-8	CASSRTSYEQYF	TGTGCCAGCAGCCGGACTTCCTACGAGCAGTACTTC
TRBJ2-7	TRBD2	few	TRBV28	CASSSIPGASGPYEQYF	TGTGCCAGCAGCTCTATCCCTGGGGCTAGCGGTCCCTACGAGCAGTACTTC
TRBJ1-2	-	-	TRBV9	CASSELIVPNYGYTF	TGTGCCAGCAGCGAACTCATAGTCCCCAACTATGGCTACACCTTC
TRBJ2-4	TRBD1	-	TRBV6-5	CASNPGGAKNIQYF	TGTGCCAGCAACCCAGGGGGAGCCAAAAACATTCAGTACTTC
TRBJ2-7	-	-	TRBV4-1	CASSQGGQLYEQYF	TGCGCCAGCAGCCAAGGAGGACAGCTCTACGAGCAGTACTTC
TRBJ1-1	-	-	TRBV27	CASSVLGGNTEAFF	TGTGCCAGCAGTGTGTTGGGGGGAAACACTGAAGCTTTCTTT
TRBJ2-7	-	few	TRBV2	CASSLTRYEQYF	TGTGCCAGCAGCCTTACTAGGTACGAGCAGTACTTC